These 8 T cell receptor beta chains were all obtained from the same sample, sequenced in a study of T cell clonality in common variable immunodeficiency. The protocol was immunoSEQ multiplex PCR, while the TCRdb copy is restricted to in-frame clones and leaves out a portion. This sample shows 80,000 or so clones and no singletons; about 0.8% rests with the ten largest. Sequencing was carried out using peripheral blood mononuclear cells. The receptors derive from a person aged 18 to 70 in good health.

The sample holds many counts of this clone. Read data end 3 residues before the CDR3 end; the end is taken from the germline J gene. The V call is TRBV6-2 or TRBV6-3, the J call TRBJ2-7; 9 nucleotides line up with TRBD2. Germline lookup yields CDR1 MNHEY and CDR2 SVGEGT. The CDR3 contains 16 residues. The J segment lost 3 bases and the V segment lost 1 base, leaving 7 bases of the junction unmatched. CDR3 DNA (partial): TGTGCCAGCAGTTACTTGGGCGGGAGGGCGAGCTACGAG. This gives the protein CASSYLGGRASYE. The full CDR3 protein is CASSYLGGRASYEQYF.

This clone was recorded many times. The read halts 3 residues ahead of the CDR3 end, with the missing end drawn from the germline J gene. The chain is built from TRBV20-1 and TRBJ1-1; TRBD1 matches at 8 bases. Germline assignment: CDR1 DFQATT and CDR2 SNEGSKA (reference sequence). The length of the CDR3 is 13 residues. The junction had 5 bases not matched to a gene; V was cut back by 5 bases and J by 3 bases. CDR3 DNA, as far as it was read: TGCAGTGCTCCGCAGACAGGGGACACTGAA. Protein product: CSAPQTGDTE. The complete CDR3 sequence is CSAPQTGDTEAFF.

This clone showed up many times. The read comes to an end 3 residues before the CDR3 does, leaving the germline J gene to fill in the end. The chain links TRBV20-1 to TRBJ2-1, with 8 bases fitting TRBD2. In germline, CDR1 is DFQATT, CDR2 SNEGSKA (reference sequence). The J segment lost 3 bases and the V segment lost 5 bases, leaving 6 bases of the junction unmatched. CDR3 length: 14 amino acids. The sequenced part of the CDR3 DNA is TGCAGTGCTGATAGCGGGACCGTCTACAATGAG. This encodes CSADSGTVYNE. Given in full, the CDR3 is CSADSGTVYNEQFF.

This clone was detected ten times or more. The CDR3 end lies 3 residues beyond the end of the read and is filled in from the germline J gene. The J gene is TRBJ1-1, the V gene TRBV19; 11 nucleotides agree with TRBD1. After removal of 9 bases from V and 5 bases from J, the junction contained 5 bases not matched to a gene. The CDR3 sequence is 13 residues long. Germline CDR1 is LNHDA and CDR2 is SQIVND (reference sequence). The CDR3 bases that were read are TGTGCCAGCCGGGACAGGGGGAATACTGAA. This sequence encodes CASRDRGNTE. In full, the CDR3 is CASRDRGNTEAFF.

In its sample, this clone was seen many times. The sequenced fragment ends 3 residues before the CDR3 boundary, so the rest is inferred from the germline J gene. The J gene is TRBJ1-1, the V gene TRBV7-2; no definite D call. CDR1 is SGHTA, CDR2 FQGNSA, per germline. Trimming took off 5 bases at V and 0 bases at J, with 10 bases between the two ends. CDR3 size: 14 residues. The CDR3 bases that were read are TGTGCCAGCAGCCAAAGGGCTATGAACACTGAA. It yields the protein CASSQRAMNTE. The complete CDR3 reads CASSQRAMNTEAFF.

In this sample, this clone turned up many times. CDR3 bases read: TGTGCCAGCAGCACCCTGGCGGGAGAATCGGTTACG. Its protein product is CASSTLAGESVT. The whole CDR3 reads CASSTLAGESVTQYF. The chain couples TRBV7-2 to TRBJ2-3; TRBD2 matches at 7 bases. The CDR3 goes on 3 residues after the read ends, and that part is filled in from the germline J gene. The trim removed 5 bases at V and 8 bases at J, leaving 13 bases unmatched. The germline gives CDR1 SGHTA, CDR2 FQGNSA. The CDR3 spans 15 residues.

The table lists this clone with many counts. The read ends 3 residues before the CDR3 terminus; that terminus is restored from the germline J gene. The chain recombines TRBV5-1 with TRBJ1-6, with D hard to call. This CDR3 has 15 amino acids. Germline CDR1 reads SGHRS; CDR2 reads YFSETQ. V lost 3 bases and J lost 10, with 17 bases in between. The sequenced CDR3 bases are TGCGCCAGCAGCTACGGATTTCTCGGCGGGTCACCC. Residues: CASSYGFLGGSP. The whole CDR3 protein is CASSYGFLGGSPLHF.

This clone was picked up many times. From the germline J gene comes the end of the CDR3, since the read stops 3 residues before it. The J gene is TRBJ2-5, the V gene TRBV7-2; D gene ambiguous. The germline gives CDR1 SGHTA, CDR2 FQGNSA. The CDR3 has 12 amino acids. V shed 0 bases and J shed 5 bases, with 4 bases lying between them. The CDR3 spells CASSLAGETQYF. CDR3 DNA (partial): TGTGCCAGCAGCTTAGCCGGGGAGACC.